Described below is a single T cell receptor (beta chain) sequence and its context. Its antigen remains unidentified. The input lacks base qualities; no much larger clone sits a single base away. The sample's time point label, decoded: baseline before first vaccination. Samples from vaccinated people were obtained from the UK trials COV001 and COV002, which included a single-blind randomized controlled phase 2/3 trial of AZD1222 (ChAdOx1 nCoV-19) in healthy adults. For TCRbeta chain sequencing, PBMC samples were collected from trial participants at day 0 and at day 28 after the second dose. This record comes from a study of T cell responses to AZD1222 COVID-19 vaccine (dated by TCRdb to the early 2020s). A note on the overall study: AZD1222 recipients given second doses at about 4 weeks or at about 12 weeks were pooled, since spike-specific TCR depth and breadth were not found to differ between the two schedules. Trial participants were enrolled into age subgroups of 18-55, 56-69 and 70-plus years, which contained about 150, 28 and 57 TCR-sequenced participants, respectively. A total of 230 to 250 trial participants underwent TCR sequencing, of whom nearly 210 had received two doses of AZD1222 and around 25 had received two doses of the MenACWY control vaccine.

The CDR3 starts with the cysteine, ends with the phenylalanine, and has 12 residues. Here the CDR3 DNA is all that survives: 36 bases in frame from base 1. Between the V and J ends, shortened by 5 bases and 9 bases respectively, the junction contains 12 bases. For CDR1 and CDR2, the germline V gene lists SGHTS and YDEGEE. The CDR3 regions of human TCRbeta chains were subjected to immunosequencing. The authors processed their data as follows. TCRs in the repertoires were compared against a reference library of SARS-CoV-2-specific TCRs that had been generated with the MIRA antigen-specificity platform. Breadth was defined as the fraction of unique TCRs that were SARS-CoV-2-associated. Depth was defined as the fraction of total T cells that were SARS-CoV-2-associated. Using the MIRA data, every spike-specific TCR was mapped to the spike region that the TCR reacted to and assigned to either a CD4 or a CD8 class. Log10-transformed breadth and depth values were compared by one-way ANOVA with Sidak's multiple comparisons tests. The immuneACCESS repertoire file appears here via TCRdb, limited to in-frame rearrangements. These files lack a portion of the clones; in checked studies, under half of the deficit traces to unresolved V genes, and the cause of the others is not known. Clonal size and the V and J genes are those of that table, whereas D and trimming came from the DNA. Recorded for this sample are 150,000 or so clones; roughly 92% of them occurred a single time. Roughly 5% of the sample belongs to the ten largest clones.

Overall study outcomes, separate from this receptor: Participants were mostly white British, with more females than males. The authors suggested clonal diversity may have been underestimated. Epitopes outside the regions mutated in the B.1.351 and B.1.1.7 variants were reportedly recognized by nearly half of the unique spike-specific TCRs. After two AZD1222 doses, both the breadth and the depth of spike-specific TCRs were significantly higher than at day 0 and than in MenACWY recipients. In the small 56-69-year group, the increase in depth fell short of significance, most likely because of low power. Because no day 14 peak-response samples were available, the repertoires could be characterized only after the peak T cell response. Only five to seven AZD1222 recipients were SARS-CoV-2 seropositive at baseline, limiting conclusions about previously exposed vaccinees. CD4 TCRs associated with the vaccine covered the entire spike protein, and the dominant responses were in regions 160-218 and 743-854.

The sequence links TRBV5-8 to TRBJ1-5; too little of a D gene remains to name it. This TCR derives from an adult in good health. This material consisted of peripheral blood, taken on day 0 of AZD1222 vaccination. Here the CDR3 is given as CASRVQGLPQHF. The DNA sequence is as follows: TGTGCCAGCAGGGTTCAAGGGCTGCCCCAGCATTTT.